This T cell receptor (beta chain) comes out of a study of T cell responses to AZD1222 COVID-19 vaccine. TCRdb's table, derived via immunoSEQ multiplex PCR, lists solely in-frame clones and lacks some. The data contain 120,000 or so clones, over 75% of them singletons. The sample in question was peripheral blood, obtained on day 0 of AZD1222 vaccination. The source is an adult in good health.

In DNA, the CDR3 is TGTGCCAGCAGCTTAGGCCCGGGACGGGACGGATTTAATGAAAAACTGTTTTTT. Protein product: CASSLGPGRDGFNEKLFF. This chain links TRBV13 with TRBJ1-4, with D possibly being TRBD1 (5 bases). Trimming shortened V by 0 bases and J by 4 bases, and 18 bases separated the two germline ends. This CDR3 has 18 amino acids. Per the germline V gene, CDR1 is PRHDT and CDR2 is FYEKMQ (reference sequence).